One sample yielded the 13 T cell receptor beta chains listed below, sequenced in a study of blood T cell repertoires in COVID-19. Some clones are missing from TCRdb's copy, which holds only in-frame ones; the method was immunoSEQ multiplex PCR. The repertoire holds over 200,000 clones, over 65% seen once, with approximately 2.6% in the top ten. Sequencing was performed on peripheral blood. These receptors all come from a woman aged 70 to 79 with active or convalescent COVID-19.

The CDR3 loop is CAIRLAGGDTGELFF. The CDR3 bases are TGTGCCATCAGACTAGCGGGGGGCGACACCGGGGAGCTGTTTTTT. This chain joins TRBV10-3 and TRBJ2-2; 12 bases map to TRBD2. The CDR3 is made up of 15 amino acids. Germline CDR1 ENHRY, CDR2 SYGVKD. The trim removed 6 bases at V and 3 bases at J, leaving 2 bases unmatched.

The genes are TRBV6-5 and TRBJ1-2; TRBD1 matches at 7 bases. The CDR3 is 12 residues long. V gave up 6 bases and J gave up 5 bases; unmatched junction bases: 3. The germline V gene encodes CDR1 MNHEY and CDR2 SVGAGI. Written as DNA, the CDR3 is TGTGCCAGCAGCCCGACAGGGTATGGCTACACCTTC. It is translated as CASSPTGYGYTF.

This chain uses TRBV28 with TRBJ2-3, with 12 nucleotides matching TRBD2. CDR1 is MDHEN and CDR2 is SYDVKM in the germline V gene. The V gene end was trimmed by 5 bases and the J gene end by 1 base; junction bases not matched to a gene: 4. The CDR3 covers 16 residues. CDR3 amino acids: CASSRTSGEGTDTQYF. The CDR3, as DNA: TGTGCCAGCAGTAGGACTAGCGGGGAAGGCACAGATACGCAGTATTTT.

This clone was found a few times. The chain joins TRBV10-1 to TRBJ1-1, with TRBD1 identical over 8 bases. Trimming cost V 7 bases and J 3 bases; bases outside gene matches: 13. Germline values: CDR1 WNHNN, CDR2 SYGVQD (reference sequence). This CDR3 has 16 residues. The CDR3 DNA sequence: TGCGCCAGCAAGTACGGGACATGGACAGGGCACACTGAAGCTTTCTTT. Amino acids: CASKYGTWTGHTEAFF.

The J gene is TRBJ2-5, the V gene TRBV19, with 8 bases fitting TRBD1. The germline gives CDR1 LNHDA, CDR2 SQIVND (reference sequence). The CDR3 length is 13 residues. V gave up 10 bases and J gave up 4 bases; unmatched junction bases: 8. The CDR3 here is CATKGQGRETQYF. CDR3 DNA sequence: TGTGCCACCAAAGGACAGGGCAGAGAGACCCAGTACTTC.

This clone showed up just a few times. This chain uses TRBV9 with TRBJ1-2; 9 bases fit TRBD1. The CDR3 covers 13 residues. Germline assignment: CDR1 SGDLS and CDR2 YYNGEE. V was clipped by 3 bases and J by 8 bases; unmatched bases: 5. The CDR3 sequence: CASSGDRVEGYTF. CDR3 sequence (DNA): TGTGCCAGCAGCGGGGACAGGGTGGAGGGCTACACCTTC.

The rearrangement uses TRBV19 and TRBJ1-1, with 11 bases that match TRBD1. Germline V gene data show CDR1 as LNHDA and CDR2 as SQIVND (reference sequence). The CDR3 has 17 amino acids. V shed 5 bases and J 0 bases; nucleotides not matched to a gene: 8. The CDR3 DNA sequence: TGTGCCAGTAGTTCCGGGACAGGGGGTTTCATGAACACTGAAGCTTTCTTT. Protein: CASSSGTGGFMNTEAFF.

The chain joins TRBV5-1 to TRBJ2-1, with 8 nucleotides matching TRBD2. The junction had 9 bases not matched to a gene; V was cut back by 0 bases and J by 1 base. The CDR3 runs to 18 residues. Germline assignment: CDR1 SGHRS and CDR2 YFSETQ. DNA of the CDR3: TGCGCCAGCAGCTTGGCAAGAGGAGCGGGAGTTTCCTACAATGAGCAGTTCTTC. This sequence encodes CASSLARGAGVSYNEQFF.

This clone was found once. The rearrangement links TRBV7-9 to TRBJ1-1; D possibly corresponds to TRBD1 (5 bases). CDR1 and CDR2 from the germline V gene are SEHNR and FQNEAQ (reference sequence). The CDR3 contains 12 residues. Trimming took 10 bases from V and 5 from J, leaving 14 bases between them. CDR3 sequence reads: CATFHGGTEAFF. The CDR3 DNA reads TGTGCCACCTTCCACGGGGGTACTGAAGCTTTCTTT.

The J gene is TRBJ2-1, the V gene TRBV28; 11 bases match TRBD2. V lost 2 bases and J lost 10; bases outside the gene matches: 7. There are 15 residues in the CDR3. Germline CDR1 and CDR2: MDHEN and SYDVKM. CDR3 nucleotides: TGTGCCAGCAGTTTACTAGCGGGGGGCTCATACGAGCAGTTCTTC. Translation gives CASSLLAGGSYEQFF.

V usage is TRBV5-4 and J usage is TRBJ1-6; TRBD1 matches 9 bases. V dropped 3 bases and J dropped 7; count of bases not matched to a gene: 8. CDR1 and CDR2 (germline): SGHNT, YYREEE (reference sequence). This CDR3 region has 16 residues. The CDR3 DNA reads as TGTGCCAGCAGCTCGGGACAGGGTCTGGGAAATTCACCCCTCCACTTT. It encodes CASSSGQGLGNSPLHF.

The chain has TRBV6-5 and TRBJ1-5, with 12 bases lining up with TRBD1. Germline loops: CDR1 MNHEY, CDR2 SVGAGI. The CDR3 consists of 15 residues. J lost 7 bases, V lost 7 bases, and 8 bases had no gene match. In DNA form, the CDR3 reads TGTGCCAGCACTCCGGGACAGGGGGCTAACCAGCCCCAGCATTTT. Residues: CASTPGQGANQPQHF.

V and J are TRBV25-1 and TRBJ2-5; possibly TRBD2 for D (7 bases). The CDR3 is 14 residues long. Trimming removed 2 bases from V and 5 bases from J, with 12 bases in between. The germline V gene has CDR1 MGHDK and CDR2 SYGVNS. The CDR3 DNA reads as TGTGCCAGCAGTGAAGGGGGGGCGGCTGAGACCCAGTACTTC. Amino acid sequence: CASSEGGAAETQYF.